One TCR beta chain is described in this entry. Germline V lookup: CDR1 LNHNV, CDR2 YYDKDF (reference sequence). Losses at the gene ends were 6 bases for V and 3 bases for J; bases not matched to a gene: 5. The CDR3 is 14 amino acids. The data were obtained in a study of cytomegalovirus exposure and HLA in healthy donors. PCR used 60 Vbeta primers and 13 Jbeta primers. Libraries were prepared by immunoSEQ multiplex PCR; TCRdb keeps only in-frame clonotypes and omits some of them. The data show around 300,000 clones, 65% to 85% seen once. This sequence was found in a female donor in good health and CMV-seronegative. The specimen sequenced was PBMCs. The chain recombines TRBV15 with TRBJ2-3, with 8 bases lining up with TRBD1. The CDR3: CATSTQGETDTQYF. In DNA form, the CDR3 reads TGTGCCACCAGTACACAGGGGGAGACAGATACGCAGTATTTT.